The next 9 T cell receptor beta chains were all read from a single sample in a study of T cells in Graves' hyperthyroidism and ophthalmopathy. TCR beta CDR3 regions were amplified from RNA. The HTBI primer set was used in a first-round RT-PCR of the TCR CDR3. MiXCR was run by TCRdb on the multiplex PCR reads, yielding one entry per CDR3 protein. The table shows hundreds of thousands of distinct CDR3 sequences, with around 14% occurring only once. Sequenced sample: blood. The receptors derive from a woman aged 18-30 years with Graves' hyperthyroidism.

At least ten counts were recorded for this clonotype. The rearrangement uses TRBV27 and TRBJ1-1, with D hard to call. This CDR3 region has 15 residues. Germline lookup yields CDR1 MNHEY and CDR2 SMNVEV (reference sequence). Deletions cut 6 bases from V and 7 bases from J, with 21 bases between. The CDR3 coding sequence is TGTGCCAGCAGCCGCAATGCTGGAGCCTCCAGTGAAGCTTTCTTT. Amino acids: CASSRNAGASSEAFF.

There are many counts of this clonotype. The chain carries TRBV6-2 or TRBV6-3 and TRBJ1-2; D call uncertain. The CDR3 length is 14 residues. With 6 bases removed from V and 6 bases from J, the gap between germline ends came to 17 bases. Germline assignment: CDR1 MNHEY and CDR2 SVGEGT. Here the CDR3 DNA reads TGTGCCAGCAGATTCCTAAACGCTCGGGATGGCTACACCTTC. Encoded protein: CASRFLNARDGYTF.

This clonotype was detected only a few times. The chain recombines TRBV6-5 with TRBJ2-5, with D perhaps matching TRBD1 or TRBD2 (5 bases each). Germline CDR1 reads MNHEY; CDR2 reads SVGAGI. This CDR3 has 15 residues. V was trimmed by 0 bases and J by 1 base, leaving 9 bases between them. Here the CDR3 reads CASSYSEGSQETQYF. The CDR3 bases are TGTGCCAGCAGTTACTCCGAGGGGAGCCAAGAGACCCAGTACTTC.

This clonotype was picked up a small number of times. The V call is TRBV15, the J call TRBJ1-2, with D possibly TRBD1 on 6 matching bases. V shed 0 bases and J shed 2 bases, with 16 bases lying between them. The CDR3 spans 17 residues. Per germline, CDR1 LNHNV and CDR2 YYDKDF (reference sequence). This CDR3 is CATSREAGGRINYGYTF. CDR3 nucleotides: TGTGCCACCAGCAGAGAAGCTGGGGGGCGCATCAACTATGGCTACACCTTC.

This clonotype occurred many times. The CDR3 protein is CASSFEVAKQGTENTGELFF. In nucleotides, the CDR3 is TGTGCCAGCAGCTTTGAGGTCGCTAAACAGGGGACCGAAAACACCGGGGAGCTGTTTTTT. This rearrangement joins TRBV7-8 to TRBJ2-2, with 7 bases that match TRBD1. This CDR3 comprises 20 residues. The germline V gene has CDR1 SGHVS and CDR2 FQNEAQ. Trimming cost V 3 bases and J 2 bases; bases outside gene matches: 18.

V and J are TRBV20-1 and TRBJ2-1, with TRBD1 matching 7 bases. Germline V gene lookup returns CDR1 DFQATT and CDR2 SNEGSKA (reference sequence). V trimming: 6 bases; J trimming: 4 bases; junction bases outside the gene matches: 12. This CDR3 region has 15 residues. The chain's CDR3 is CSADSGTAVYNEQFF. CDR3 in DNA: TGCAGTGCGGATTCCGGGACAGCCGTATACAATGAGCAGTTCTTC.

Only a few counts were recorded for this clonotype. The chain links TRBV6-1 to TRBJ2-2; D is ambiguous. The CDR3 has 14 amino acids. Germline lookup yields CDR1 MNHNS and CDR2 SASEGT. Trimming left V 6 bases short and J 7 bases short, with 15 bases between. CDR3: CASSLLGRDGELFF. CDR3 DNA: TGTGCCAGCAGCCTTCTGGGTCGTGACGGGGAGCTGTTTTTT.

This clonotype was counted only a few times. This rearrangement joins TRBV12-3 or TRBV12-4 to TRBJ2-3; possible D gene TRBD1, 6 bases. CDR3 length equals 18 residues. V lost 5 bases to trimming and J lost 2 bases, with 23 bases between them. For the CDR3, the DNA is TGTGCCAGCAGTCAACAAAGGGGGTGGGGCAGGGACACAGATACGCAGTATTTT. Encoded protein: CASSQQRGWGRDTDTQYF.

This clonotype was recorded many times. The chain uses TRBV6-2 or TRBV6-3 and TRBJ2-1, with 9 nucleotides matching TRBD1. The CDR3 extends over 15 amino acids. V was clipped by 10 bases and J by 9 bases; unmatched bases: 16. From germline, CDR1 is MNHEY and CDR2 SVGEGT. CDR3 sequence: CATLDRGRGRIEQFF. CDR3 DNA: TGTGCCACCCTGGACAGGGGAAGGGGCCGGATTGAGCAGTTCTTC.